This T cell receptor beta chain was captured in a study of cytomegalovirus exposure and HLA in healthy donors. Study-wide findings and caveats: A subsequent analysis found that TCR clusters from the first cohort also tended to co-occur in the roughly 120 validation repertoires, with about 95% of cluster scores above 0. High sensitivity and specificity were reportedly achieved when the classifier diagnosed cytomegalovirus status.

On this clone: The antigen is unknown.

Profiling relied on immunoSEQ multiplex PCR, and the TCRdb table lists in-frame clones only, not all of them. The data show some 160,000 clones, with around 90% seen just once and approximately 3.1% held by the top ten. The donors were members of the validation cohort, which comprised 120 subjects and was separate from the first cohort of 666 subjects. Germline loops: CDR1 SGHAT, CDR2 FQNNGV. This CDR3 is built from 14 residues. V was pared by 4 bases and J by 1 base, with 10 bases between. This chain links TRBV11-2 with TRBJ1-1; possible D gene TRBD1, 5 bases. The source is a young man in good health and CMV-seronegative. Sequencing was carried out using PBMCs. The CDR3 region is CASSWRQTNTEAFF. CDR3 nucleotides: TGTGCCAGCAGCTGGAGACAGACGAACACTGAAGCTTTCTTT.